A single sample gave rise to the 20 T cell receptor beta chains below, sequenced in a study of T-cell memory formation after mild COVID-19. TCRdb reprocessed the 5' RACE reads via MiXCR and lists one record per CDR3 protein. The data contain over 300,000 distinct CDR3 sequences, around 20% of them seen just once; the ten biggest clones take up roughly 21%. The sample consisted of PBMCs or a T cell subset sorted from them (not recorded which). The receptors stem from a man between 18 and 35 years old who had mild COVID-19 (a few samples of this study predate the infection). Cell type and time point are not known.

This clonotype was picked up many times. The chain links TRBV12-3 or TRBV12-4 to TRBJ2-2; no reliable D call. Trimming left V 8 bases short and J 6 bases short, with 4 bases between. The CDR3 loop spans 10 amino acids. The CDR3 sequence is CASEAGELFF. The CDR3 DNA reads TGTGCCAGCGAAGCCGGGGAGCTGTTTTTT.

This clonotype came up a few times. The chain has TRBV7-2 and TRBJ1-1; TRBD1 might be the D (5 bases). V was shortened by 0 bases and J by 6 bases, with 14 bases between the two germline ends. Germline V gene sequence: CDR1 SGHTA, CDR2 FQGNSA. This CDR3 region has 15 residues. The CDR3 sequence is CASSLAVSGTAEAFF. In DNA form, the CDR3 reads TGTGCCAGCAGCTTAGCGGTTAGCGGGACGGCTGAAGCTTTCTTT.

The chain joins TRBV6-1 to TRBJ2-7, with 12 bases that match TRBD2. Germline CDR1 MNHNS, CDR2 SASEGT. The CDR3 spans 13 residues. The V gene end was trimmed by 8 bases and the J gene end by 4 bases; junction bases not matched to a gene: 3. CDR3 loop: CASSGLAGYEQYF. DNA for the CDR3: TGTGCCAGCTCCGGACTAGCGGGGTACGAGCAGTACTTC.

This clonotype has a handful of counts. The CDR3 DNA reads as TGTGCCAGCAGTTACGGGAGGGGGTTCTCCTACGAGCAGTACTTC. As protein: CASSYGRGFSYEQYF. This rearrangement joins TRBV6-2 or TRBV6-3 to TRBJ2-7, with a tentative D call TRBD2 (7 bases). The V end was cut by 2 bases, the J end by 0 bases, with 11 bases between. The germline gives CDR1 MNHEY, CDR2 SVGEGT. CDR3 length: 15 amino acids.

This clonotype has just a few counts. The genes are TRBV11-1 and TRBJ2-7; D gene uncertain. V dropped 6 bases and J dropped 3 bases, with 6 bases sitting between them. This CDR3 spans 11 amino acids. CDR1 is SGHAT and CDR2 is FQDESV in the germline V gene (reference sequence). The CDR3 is CASRVNYEQYF. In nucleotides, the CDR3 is TGTGCCAGCAGGGTGAACTACGAGCAGTACTTC.

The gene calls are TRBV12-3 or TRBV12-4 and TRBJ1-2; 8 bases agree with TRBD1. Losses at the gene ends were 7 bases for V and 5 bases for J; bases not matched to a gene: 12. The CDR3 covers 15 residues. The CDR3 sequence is CASIEGTGTDYGYTF. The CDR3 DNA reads TGTGCCAGCATCGAGGGGACAGGCACCGATTATGGCTACACCTTC.

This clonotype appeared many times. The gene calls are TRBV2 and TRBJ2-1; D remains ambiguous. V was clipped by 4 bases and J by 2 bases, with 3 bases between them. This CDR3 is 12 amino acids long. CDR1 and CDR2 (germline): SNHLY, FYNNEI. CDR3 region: CASSGPYNEQFF. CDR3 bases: TGTGCCAGCAGTGGACCCTACAATGAGCAGTTCTTC.

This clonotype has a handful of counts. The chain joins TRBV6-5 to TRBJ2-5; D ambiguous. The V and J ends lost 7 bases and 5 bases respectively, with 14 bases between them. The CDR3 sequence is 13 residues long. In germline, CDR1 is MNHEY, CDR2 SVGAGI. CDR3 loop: CASKRNTEETQYF. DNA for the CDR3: TGTGCCAGCAAGAGGAACACAGAGGAGACCCAGTACTTC.

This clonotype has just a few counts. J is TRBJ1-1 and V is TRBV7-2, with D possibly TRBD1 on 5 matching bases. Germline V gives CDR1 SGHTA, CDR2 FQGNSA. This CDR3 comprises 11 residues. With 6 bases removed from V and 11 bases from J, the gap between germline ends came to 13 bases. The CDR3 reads CASRRDGSAFF. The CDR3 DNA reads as TGTGCCAGCAGAAGGGACGGCAGCGCTTTCTTT.

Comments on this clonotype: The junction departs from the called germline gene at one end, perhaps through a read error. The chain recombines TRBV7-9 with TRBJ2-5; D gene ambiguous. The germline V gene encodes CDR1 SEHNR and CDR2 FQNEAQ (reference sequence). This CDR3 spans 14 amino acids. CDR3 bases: TGTGCCAGCAGCTTATCACGGCTGGTAGAGACCAAGTACTTC. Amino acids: CASSLSRLVETKYF.

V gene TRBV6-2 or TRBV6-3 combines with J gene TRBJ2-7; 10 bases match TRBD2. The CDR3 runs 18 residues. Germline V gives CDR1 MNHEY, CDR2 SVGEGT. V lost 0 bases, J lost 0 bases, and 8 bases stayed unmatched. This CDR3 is CASSYSIWERGGSYEQYF. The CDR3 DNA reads TGTGCCAGCAGTTACTCGATCTGGGAGCGGGGGGGCTCCTACGAGCAGTACTTC.

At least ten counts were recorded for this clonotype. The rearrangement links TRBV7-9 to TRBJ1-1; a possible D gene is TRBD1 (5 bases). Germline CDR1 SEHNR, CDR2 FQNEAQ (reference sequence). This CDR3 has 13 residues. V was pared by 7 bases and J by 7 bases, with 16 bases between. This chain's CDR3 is CASTAQTQGEAFF. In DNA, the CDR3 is TGTGCCAGCACAGCCCAAACCCAGGGTGAAGCTTTCTTT.

The CDR3 is CASSQANSGGPNEQFF. CDR3 in DNA: TGTGCCAGCAGCCAAGCGAATAGCGGGGGTCCTAATGAGCAGTTCTTC. V and J are TRBV4-2 and TRBJ2-1, with TRBD2 matching over 9 bases. The CDR3 loop spans 16 amino acids. The germline V gene has CDR1 LGHNA and CDR2 YNFKEQ. J was trimmed by 7 bases and V by 1 base; bases with no gene match: 8.

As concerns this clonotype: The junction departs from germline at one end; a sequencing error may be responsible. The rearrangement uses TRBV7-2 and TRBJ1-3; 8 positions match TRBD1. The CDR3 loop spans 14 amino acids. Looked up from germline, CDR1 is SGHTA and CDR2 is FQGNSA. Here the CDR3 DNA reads TGTGCCAGTAGCTTACAGGGGGTGAGAAACACCATATATTTT. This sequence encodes CASSLQGVRNTIYF.

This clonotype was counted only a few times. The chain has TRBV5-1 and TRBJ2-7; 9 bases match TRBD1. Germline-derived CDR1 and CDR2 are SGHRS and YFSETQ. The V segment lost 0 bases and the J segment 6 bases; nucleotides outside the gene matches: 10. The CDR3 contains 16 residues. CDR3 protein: CASSLATGTGTPEQYF. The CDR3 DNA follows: TGCGCCAGCAGCTTGGCGACCGGGACAGGGACCCCCGAGCAGTACTTC.

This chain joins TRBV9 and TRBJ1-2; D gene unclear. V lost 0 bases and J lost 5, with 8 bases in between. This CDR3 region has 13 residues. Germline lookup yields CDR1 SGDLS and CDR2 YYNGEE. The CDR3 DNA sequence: TGTGCCAGCAGCGTAGGTGTTGGGTATGGCTACACCTTC. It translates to CASSVGVGYGYTF.

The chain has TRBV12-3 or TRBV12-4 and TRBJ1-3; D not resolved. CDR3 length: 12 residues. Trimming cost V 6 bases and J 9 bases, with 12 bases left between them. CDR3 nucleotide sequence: TGTGCCAGCAGCTATGGATTTGGCACCATATATTTT. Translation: CASSYGFGTIYF.

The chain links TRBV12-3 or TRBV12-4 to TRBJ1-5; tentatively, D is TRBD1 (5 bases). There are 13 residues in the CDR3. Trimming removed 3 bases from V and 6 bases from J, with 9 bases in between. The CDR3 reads CASSLRGSQPQHF. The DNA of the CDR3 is TGTGCCAGCAGTTTGAGGGGTTCTCAGCCCCAGCATTTT.

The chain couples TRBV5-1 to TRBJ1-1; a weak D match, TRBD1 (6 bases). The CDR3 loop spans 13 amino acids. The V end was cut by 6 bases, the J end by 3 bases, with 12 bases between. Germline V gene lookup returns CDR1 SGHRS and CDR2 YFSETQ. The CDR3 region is CASNREVDTEAFF. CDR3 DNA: TGCGCCAGCAACAGGGAGGTGGACACTGAAGCTTTCTTT.

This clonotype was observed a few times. As DNA, the CDR3 is TGTGCCAGCAGGCTGGGACAGGGGGCCTACGAGCAGTACTTC. Its translation: CASRLGQGAYEQYF. This rearrangement joins TRBV6-5 to TRBJ2-7, with TRBD1 matching over 11 bases. Looked up from germline, CDR1 is MNHEY and CDR2 is SVGAGI. The V and J ends lost 6 bases and 2 bases, in that order; junction bases with no gene match: 3. The CDR3 covers 14 residues.